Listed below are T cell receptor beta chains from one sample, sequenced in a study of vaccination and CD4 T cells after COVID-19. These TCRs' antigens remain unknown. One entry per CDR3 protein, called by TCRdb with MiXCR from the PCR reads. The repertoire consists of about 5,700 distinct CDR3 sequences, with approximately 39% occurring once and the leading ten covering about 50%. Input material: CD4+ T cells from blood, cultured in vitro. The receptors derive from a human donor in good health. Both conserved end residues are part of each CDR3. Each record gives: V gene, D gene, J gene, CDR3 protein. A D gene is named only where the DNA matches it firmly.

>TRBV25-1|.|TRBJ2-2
CASGRLRDTGELFF
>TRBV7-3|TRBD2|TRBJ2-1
CASSPTSGALNEQFF
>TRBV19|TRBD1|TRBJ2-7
CASTQGGDRGYEQYF
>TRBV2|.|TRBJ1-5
CAWQGFRDQPQHF
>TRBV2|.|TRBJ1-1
CASSRTVEAFF
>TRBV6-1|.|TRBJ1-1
CASSELGESNTEAFF
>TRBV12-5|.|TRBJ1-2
CASGLVGGYGYTF
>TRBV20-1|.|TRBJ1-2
CSAKRDNGYTF
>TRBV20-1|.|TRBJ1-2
CSAREVVYYGYTF
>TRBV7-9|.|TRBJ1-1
CASSLIDRRRTEAFF
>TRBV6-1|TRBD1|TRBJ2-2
CASSRKGQSTGELFF
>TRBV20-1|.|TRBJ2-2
CSATRDGRTGELFF
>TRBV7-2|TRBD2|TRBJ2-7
CASSSIGGGSYEQYF
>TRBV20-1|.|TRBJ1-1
CSARDSGVGGTEAFF
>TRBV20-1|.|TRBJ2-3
CSAREPIESTDTQYF
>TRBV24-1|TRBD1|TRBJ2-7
CATIDRGDYEQYF
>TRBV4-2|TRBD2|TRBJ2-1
CASSQKTSGGEYNEQFF
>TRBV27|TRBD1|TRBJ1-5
CASRRQGAHNQPQHF